This is a list of T cell receptor beta chains from one sample in a study of long-term antiretroviral therapy in people with HIV. Assay: immunoSEQ multiplex PCR; the TCRdb copy retains only in-frame clones and omits some. Altogether over 30,000 clones are present, more than 70% being singletons, with the ten largest covering 5.7%. The source was unsorted PBMCs, collected 3.1 years after starting antiretroviral therapy. Receptors were obtained from a woman aged 45-65 years with HIV. Both conserved end residues are part of each CDR3.

TRBJ1-1	TRBV14	CASSQRTGGSPEAFF
TRBJ2-7	TRBV5-1	CASTKIAGGTYEQYF
TRBJ2-5	TRBV9	CASSVGAAETQYF
TRBJ1-2	TRBV6-5	CASSSNQGAGGYTF
TRBJ1-1	TRBV19	CASSLPGTVEAFF
TRBJ2-1	TRBV9	CASSPDLGRNEQFF
TRBJ2-7	TRBV7-9	CASSLDVGDRVYEQYF
TRBJ1-1	TRBV7-3	CASRPTGTSTEAFF
TRBJ2-3	TRBV10-3	CAINRDRDADTQYF
TRBJ2-1	TRBV6-1	CASSEAPSGGFSYNEQFF
TRBJ2-2	TRBV10-3	CATPDTGELFF
TRBJ1-5	TRBV19	CASSTGQGQPQHF
TRBJ1-2	TRBV7-3	CASSSRTGNGYTF
TRBJ1-6	TRBV15	CATSRDFHNSPLHF
TRBJ2-7	TRBV2	CASSDERIGFYEQYF
TRBJ1-2	TRBV27	CASSQSRERFDYGYTF
TRBJ2-2	TRBV29-1	CSVYDPGSSGVTTGELFF
TRBJ2-1	TRBV5-1	CASSLGISYNEQFF
TRBJ2-1	TRBV19	CASSTGQGNEQFF
TRBJ1-3	TRBV6-4	CASSRSSTLENTIYF
TRBJ2-7	TRBV28	CASISRGEQYF
TRBJ1-5	TRBV4-1	CASSQDDTKYSNQPQHF
TRBJ2-1	TRBV5-3	CATPGNEQFF
TRBJ1-2	TRBV6-6	CASSYIGDGYTF
TRBJ1-2	TRBV9	CASSAQTGTKTNNYGYTF
TRBJ2-3	TRBV4-2	CASSVGTSGGFPDTQYF
TRBJ1-6	TRBV5-8	CASSIQSSYNSPLHF
TRBJ2-1	TRBV27	CASSSLLPRGGTYNEQFF
TRBJ2-3	TRBV27	CASSWGQGRDTQYF
TRBJ1-4	TRBV7-8	CASSLSDKPYEKLFF
TRBJ2-3	TRBV29-1	CSVEFGGASTDTQYF
TRBJ2-5	TRBV11-2	CASSLVTGGETQYF
TRBJ1-2	TRBV9	CASSVEAGAKPYGYTF
TRBJ1-1	TRBV7-3	CASSFKEGTEAFF
TRBJ1-1	TRBV29-1	CSVAGLGTLRANTEAFF
TRBJ1-2	TRBV5-6	CASSLDAWGAGYTF
TRBJ1-2	TRBV10-3	CAIREPGTVYGYTF
TRBJ2-3	TRBV6-4	CASSDSSGQGEDTQYF
TRBJ2-1	TRBV7-8	CASSFSPMGGAKVNEQFF
TRBJ2-5	TRBV5-4	CASTQGASPETQYF
TRBJ1-1	TRBV4-2	CASSLSYRTGDLNTEAFF
TRBJ2-5	TRBV5-4	CASSPAASQETQYF
TRBJ1-4	TRBV7-2	CASSRGSGEKLFF
TRBJ1-1	TRBV6-5	CASSWGQINTEAFF
TRBJ1-4	TRBV7-9	CASSPIGQGATNEKLFF
TRBJ2-7	TRBV6-5	CASRKQGASEQYF
TRBJ1-2	TRBV5-8	CASSGTRRGRFYGYTF
TRBJ1-6	TRBV18	CASSPTGHYNSPLHF